The clone carrying this TCR beta chain was seen only a few times. Its antigen is not identified. Other DNA sequences of this sample code for an identical CDR3. TCRdb's copy holds only in-frame clones and misses some; the assay was immunoSEQ multiplex PCR. The data show 25,000 to 35,000 clones, around 95% seen once. This CDR3 has 14 amino acids. The V and J ends lost 4 bases and 2 bases, in that order; junction bases with no gene match: 2. Germline assignment: CDR1 SGHNT and CDR2 YYREEE (reference sequence). These data come from a study of T cells in tuberculosis. The wider study: T cells were selected with CD1B tetramers loaded with glucose monomycolate. A South African cohort included IGRA-negative adolescents, latently infected IGRA-positive adolescents and adults with active tuberculosis. Study-wide results and limits: GMM-specific TCRs were nearer to active tuberculosis alpha repertoires, suggesting expansion.

Unsorted cryopreserved PBMC were sequenced, averaging around 100,000 T cells per clinical donor. Source material: PBMCs. This chain uses TRBV5-4 with TRBJ2-5; 10 bases are shared with TRBD1. The source is a donor aged 10 to 29 with latent tuberculosis or without tuberculosis infection. The CDR3 nucleotides read TGTGCCAGCAGCCGACAGGGGGCACAAGAGACCCAGTACTTC. This sequence encodes CASSRQGAQETQYF.